The T cell receptor beta chain under discussion was sequenced for a study of brain T cells in children with intractable seizures. This table comes from immunoSEQ multiplex PCR, and its TCRdb copy is limited to in-frame clones, with some not included. The sample contains some 64,000 clones, roughly 95% of which appear only once. J lost 3 bases, V lost 1 base, and 8 bases had no gene match. The CDR3 runs to 17 residues. Germline CDR1 SGHDN, CDR2 FVKESK. Before surgery, patients took at least one anti-epileptic drug. The sample consisted of peripheral blood, taken at surgery. The V gene is TRBV14, the J gene TRBJ2-7; 11 positions agree with TRBD2. The source is a boy under three years old with focal cortical dysplasia and intractable seizures. CDR3 loop: CASSQAAGTSGFYEQYF. The CDR3 DNA sequence: TGTGCCAGCAGCCAAGCCGCCGGGACTAGCGGCTTCTACGAGCAGTACTTC.